This T cell receptor (beta chain) stems from a study of CD8 T cells in ankylosing spondylitis. Broader study findings: The clones that were linked to disease were reported to be significantly enriched in matched synovial fluid samples from ankylosing spondylitis patients. Apparently characteristic of ankylosing spondylitis blood was a TCR beta motif (about 8 highly homologous variants).

Germline CDR1 is LNHNV and CDR2 is YYDKDF (reference sequence). The CDR3 covers 12 residues. V was clipped by 8 bases and J by 8 bases, with 15 bases between them. This clonotype has more than one count but fewer than ten. Antigen specificity is unknown. The TCR beta libraries were generated through quantitative 5'-RACE incorporating molecular barcodes. TCRdb reprocessed the 5' RACE reads with MiXCR, giving one entry per CDR3 protein. The table has about 160,000 distinct CDR3 sequences, around 9.6% seen once. This sequence joins TRBV15 and TRBJ1-2; no firm D call. Sequencing was carried out using blood, either unsorted or a sorted T cell fraction (not recorded which). This TCR was sampled from a female donor with ankylosing spondylitis or in good health (not recorded which). CDR3 nucleotides: TGTGCCACCTCCTCGTCCGCTAGCGGCTACACCTTC. This codes for CATSSSASGYTF.